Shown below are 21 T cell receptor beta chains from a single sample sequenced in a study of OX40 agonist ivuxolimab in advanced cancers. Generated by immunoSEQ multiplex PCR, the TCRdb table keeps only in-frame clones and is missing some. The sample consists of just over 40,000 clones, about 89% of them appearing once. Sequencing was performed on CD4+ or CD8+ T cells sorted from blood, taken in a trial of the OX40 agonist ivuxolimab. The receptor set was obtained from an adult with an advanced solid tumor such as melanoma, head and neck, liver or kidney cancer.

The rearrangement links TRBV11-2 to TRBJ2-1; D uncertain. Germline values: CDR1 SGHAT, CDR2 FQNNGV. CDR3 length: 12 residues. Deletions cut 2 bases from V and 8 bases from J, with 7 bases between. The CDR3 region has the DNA TGTGCCAGCAGCTTACTGGATCATGAGCAGTTCTTC. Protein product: CASSLLDHEQFF.

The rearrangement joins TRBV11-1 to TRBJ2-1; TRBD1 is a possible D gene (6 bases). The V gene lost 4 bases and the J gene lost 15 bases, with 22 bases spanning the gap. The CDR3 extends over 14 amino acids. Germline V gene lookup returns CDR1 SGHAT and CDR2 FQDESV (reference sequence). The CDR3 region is CASSSFTGQGALFF. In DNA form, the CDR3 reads TGTGCCAGCAGCTCCTTTACAGGGCAAGGGGCTCTGTTCTTC.

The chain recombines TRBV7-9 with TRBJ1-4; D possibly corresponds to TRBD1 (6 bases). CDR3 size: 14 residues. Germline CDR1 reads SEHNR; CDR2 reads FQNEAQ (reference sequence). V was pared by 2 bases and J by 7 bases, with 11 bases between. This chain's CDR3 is CASSLSAGAEKLFF. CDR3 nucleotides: TGTGCCAGCAGCTTATCGGCAGGGGCTGAAAAACTGTTTTTT.

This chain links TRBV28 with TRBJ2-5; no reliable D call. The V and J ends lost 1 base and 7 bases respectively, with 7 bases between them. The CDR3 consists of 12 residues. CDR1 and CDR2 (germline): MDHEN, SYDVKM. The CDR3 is CASSLSGGTQYF. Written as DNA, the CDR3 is TGTGCCAGCAGTTTATCGGGTGGGACCCAGTACTTC.

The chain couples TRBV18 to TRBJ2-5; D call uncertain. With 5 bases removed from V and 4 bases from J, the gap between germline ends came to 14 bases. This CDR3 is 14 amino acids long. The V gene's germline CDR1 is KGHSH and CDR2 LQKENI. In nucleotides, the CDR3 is TGTGCCAGCTCAAATTTTGGACCGGGAGAGACCCAGTACTTC. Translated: CASSNFGPGETQYF.

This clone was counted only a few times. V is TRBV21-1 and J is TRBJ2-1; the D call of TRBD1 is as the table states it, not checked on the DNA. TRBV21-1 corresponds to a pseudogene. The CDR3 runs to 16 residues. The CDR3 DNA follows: TGTGCCAGCAGCGCCGATGCCCGTGGACATTACAATGAGCAGTTCTTC. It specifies CASSADARGHYNEQFF.

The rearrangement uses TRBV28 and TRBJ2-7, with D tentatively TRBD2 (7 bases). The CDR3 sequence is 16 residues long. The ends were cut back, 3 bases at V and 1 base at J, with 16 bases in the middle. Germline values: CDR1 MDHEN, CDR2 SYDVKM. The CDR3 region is CASSLGGGGWSYEQYF. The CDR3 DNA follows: TGTGCCAGCAGTTTGGGAGGGGGAGGGTGGTCCTACGAGCAGTACTTC.

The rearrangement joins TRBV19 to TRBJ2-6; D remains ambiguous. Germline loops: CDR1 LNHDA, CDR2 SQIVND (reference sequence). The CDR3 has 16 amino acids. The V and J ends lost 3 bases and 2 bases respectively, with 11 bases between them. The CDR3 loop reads CASSMGSAAGANVLTF. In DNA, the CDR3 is TGTGCCAGTAGTATGGGCTCGGCAGCTGGGGCCAACGTCCTGACTTTC. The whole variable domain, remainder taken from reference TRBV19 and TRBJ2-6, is DGGITQSPKYLFRKEGQNVTLSCEQNLNHDAMYWYRQDPGQGLRLIYYSQIVNDFQKGDIAEGYSVSREKKESFPLTVTSAQKNPTAFYLCASSMGSAAGANVLTFGAGSRLTVL.

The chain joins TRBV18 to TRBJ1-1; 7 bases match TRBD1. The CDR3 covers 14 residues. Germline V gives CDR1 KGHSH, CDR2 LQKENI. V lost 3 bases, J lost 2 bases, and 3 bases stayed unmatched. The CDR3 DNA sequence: TGTGCCAGCTCACCCGGACAGGCAAACACTGAAGCTTTCTTT. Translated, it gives CASSPGQANTEAFF.

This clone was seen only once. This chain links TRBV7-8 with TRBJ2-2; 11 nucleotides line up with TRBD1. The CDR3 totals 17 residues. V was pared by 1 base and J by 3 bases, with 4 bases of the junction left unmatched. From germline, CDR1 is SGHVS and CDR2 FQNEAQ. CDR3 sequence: CASSLGLGQGDTGELFF. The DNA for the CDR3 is TGTGCCAGCAGCTTAGGGCTGGGACAGGGGGACACCGGGGAGCTGTTTTTT.

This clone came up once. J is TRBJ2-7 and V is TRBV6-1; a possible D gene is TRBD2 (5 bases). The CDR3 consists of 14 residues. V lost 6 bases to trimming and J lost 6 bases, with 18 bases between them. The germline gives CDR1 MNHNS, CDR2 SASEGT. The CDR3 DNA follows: TGTGCCAGCAGGAGCGGACTGATGGGTGGCGAGCAGTACTTC. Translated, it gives CASRSGLMGGEQYF.

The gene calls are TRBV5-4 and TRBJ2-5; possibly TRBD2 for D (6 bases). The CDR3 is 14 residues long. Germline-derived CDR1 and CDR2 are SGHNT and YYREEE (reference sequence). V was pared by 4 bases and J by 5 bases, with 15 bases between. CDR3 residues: CASSLGGLTETQYF. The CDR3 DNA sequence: TGTGCCAGCAGCCTGGGGGGACTTACGGAGACCCAGTACTTC.

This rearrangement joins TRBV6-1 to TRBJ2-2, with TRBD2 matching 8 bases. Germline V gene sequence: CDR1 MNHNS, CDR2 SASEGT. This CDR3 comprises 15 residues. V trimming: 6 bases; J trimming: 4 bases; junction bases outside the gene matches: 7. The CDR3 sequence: CASRKSGSGTGELFF. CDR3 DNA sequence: TGTGCCAGCAGGAAAAGCGGGAGCGGCACCGGGGAGCTGTTTTTT.

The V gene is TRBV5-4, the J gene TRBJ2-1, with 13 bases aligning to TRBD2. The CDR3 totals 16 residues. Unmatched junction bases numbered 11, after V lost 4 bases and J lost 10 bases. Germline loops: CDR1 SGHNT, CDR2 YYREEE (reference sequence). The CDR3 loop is CASSQPGLAGVREQFF. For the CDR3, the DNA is TGTGCCAGCAGCCAACCCGGACTAGCGGGAGTCCGAGAGCAGTTCTTC.

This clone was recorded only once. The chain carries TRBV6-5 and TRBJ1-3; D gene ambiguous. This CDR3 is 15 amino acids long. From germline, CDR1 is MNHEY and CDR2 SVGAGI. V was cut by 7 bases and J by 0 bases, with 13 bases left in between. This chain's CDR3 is CASIKGESSGNTIYF. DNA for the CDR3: TGTGCCAGCATCAAGGGAGAAAGCTCTGGAAACACCATATATTTT.

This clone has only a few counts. CDR3 in amino acids: CASSLDGNQPQHF. In DNA form, the CDR3 reads TGTGCCAGCAGCTTGGACGGTAATCAGCCCCAGCATTTT. The rearrangement links TRBV7-9 to TRBJ1-5; D gene ambiguous. With 3 bases removed from V and 4 bases from J, the gap between germline ends came to 7 bases. From germline, CDR1 is SEHNR and CDR2 FQNEAQ (reference sequence). The CDR3 sequence is 13 residues long. The full variable domain, in which reference TRBV7-9 and TRBJ1-5 provide the parts outside the CDR3, is DTGVSQNPRHKITKRGQNVTFRCDPISEHNRLYWYRQTLGQGPEFLTYFQNEAQLEKSRLLSDRFSAERPKGSFSTLEIQRTEQGDSAMYLCASSLDGNQPQHFGDGTRLSIL.

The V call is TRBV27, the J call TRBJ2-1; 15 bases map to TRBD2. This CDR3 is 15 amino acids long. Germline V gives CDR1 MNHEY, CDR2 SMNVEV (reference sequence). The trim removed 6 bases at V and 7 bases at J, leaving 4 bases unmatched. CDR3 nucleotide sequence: TGTGCCAGCAGCCTCGGGACTAGCGGGAGGAATGAGCAGTTCTTC. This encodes CASSLGTSGRNEQFF.

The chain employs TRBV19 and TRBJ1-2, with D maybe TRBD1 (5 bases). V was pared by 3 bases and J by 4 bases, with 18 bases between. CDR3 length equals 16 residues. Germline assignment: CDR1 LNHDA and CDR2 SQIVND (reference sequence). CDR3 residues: CASSIVPQVSGYGYTF. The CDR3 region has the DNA TGTGCCAGTAGTATTGTCCCACAGGTATCGGGCTATGGCTACACCTTC.

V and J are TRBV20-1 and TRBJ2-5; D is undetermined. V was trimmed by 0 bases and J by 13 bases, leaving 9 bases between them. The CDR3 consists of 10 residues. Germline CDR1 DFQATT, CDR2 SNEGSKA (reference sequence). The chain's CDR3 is CSARDFIPYF. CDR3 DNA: TGCAGTGCTAGAGATTTTATTCCGTACTTC.

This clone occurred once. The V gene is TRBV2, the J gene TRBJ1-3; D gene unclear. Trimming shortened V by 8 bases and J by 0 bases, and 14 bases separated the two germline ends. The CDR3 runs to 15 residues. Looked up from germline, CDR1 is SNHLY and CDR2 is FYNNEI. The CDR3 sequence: CASRAGAFSGNTIYF. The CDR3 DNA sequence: TGTGCCAGCCGTGCCGGAGCGTTCTCTGGAAACACCATATATTTT.

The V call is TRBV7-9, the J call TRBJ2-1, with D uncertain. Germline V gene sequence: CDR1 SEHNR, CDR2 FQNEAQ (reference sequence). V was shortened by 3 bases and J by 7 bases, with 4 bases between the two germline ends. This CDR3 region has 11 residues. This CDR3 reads CASSFINEQFF. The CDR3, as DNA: TGTGCCAGCAGCTTCATTAATGAGCAGTTCTTC.